This TCR beta chain was sequenced in a study of untreated major depressive disorder. In regard to this clone: Its antigen is still unknown.

Clones were read by immunoSEQ multiplex PCR, and TCRdb kept only the in-frame ones, dropping some. This repertoire shows 20,000 to 25,000 clones, roughly 91% found once; its top ten account for under 0.6%. Findings of the study overall: In every subject, the five largest TRBV05-01 clones were private.

The CDR3 is 14 residues long. From germline, CDR1 is SGHRS and CDR2 YFSETQ. V was trimmed by 0 bases and J by 4 bases, leaving 10 bases between them. Sequences were obtained from CD4+ T cells from PBMCs. This receptor was obtained from a woman between 40 and 55 years old in good health. The gene calls are TRBV5-1 and TRBJ2-5, with D maybe TRBD1 (6 bases). Written as DNA, the CDR3 is TGCGCCAGCAGCTTGGTTACAGGGCCAGAGACCCAGTACTTC. This sequence encodes CASSLVTGPETQYF. Looking up the rest from reference TRBV5-1 and TRBJ2-5 gives the full variable domain: KAGVTQTPRYLIKTRGQQVTLSCSPISGHRSVSWYQQTPGQGLQFLFEYFSETQRNKGNFPGRFSGRQFSNSRSEMNVSTLELGDSALYLCASSLVTGPETQYFGPGTRLLVL.